This T cell receptor beta chain was sequenced for a study of shared clonotypes between healthy human individuals. Overall study: The donor group consisted of two women and three men, aged 18 to 49. General study results and limits: A handful of donors had around 5% of their naive CD4 clonotypes in common.

This CDR3 is built from 16 residues. Per the germline V gene, CDR1 is SGHAT and CDR2 is FQNNGV. V was cut by 2 bases and J by 2 bases, with 13 bases left in between. Note on this clone: Its antigen remains unidentified.

Naive CD8 cells comprised CD45RO-negative, CCR7-positively selected cells, excluding terminally differentiated effector memory CD45RA+ cells. Sorted-subset replicate PCRs used roughly 220 ng DNA, about 30,000 T cell genomes. The method was immunoSEQ multiplex PCR; TCRdb's version includes in-frame clones alone and lacks a portion of them. This table holds nearly 600,000 clones, roughly 96% found once. Source material: naive CD8+ T cells sorted from blood. This clonotype originated in a woman aged 25-40 years in good health. The rearrangement uses TRBV11-2 and TRBJ1-3; maybe TRBD1 (6 bases). In nucleotides, the CDR3 is TGTGCCAGCAGCTTATTAAGGGGGGCTCCTGGAAACACCATATATTTT. Its translation is CASSLLRGAPGNTIYF.